A single sample gave rise to the 25 T cell receptor beta chains below, sequenced in a study of T cells in localized non-small cell lung cancer. Assay used: immunoSEQ multiplex PCR; TCRdb lists only in-frame clones, some missing. Here the sample spans around 34,000 clones, roughly 93% being singletons. The sample was peripheral blood, taken before any cancer treatment. The receptors here all came from a female donor older than 55 with stage I lung adenocarcinoma.

The rearrangement links TRBV10-3 to TRBJ1-1; possible D gene TRBD1, 6 bases. Per the germline V gene, CDR1 is ENHRY and CDR2 is SYGVKD. The CDR3 is 14 amino acids. Trimming cost V 4 bases and J 11 bases, with 20 bases left between them. CDR3 amino acids: CAISGTRDGTGAFF. In DNA form, the CDR3 reads TGTGCCATCAGTGGTACCCGGGACGGCACAGGGGCTTTCTTT.

This chain links TRBV25-1 with TRBJ2-1; D is perhaps TRBD1 (5 bases). The CDR3 runs to 14 residues. Germline values: CDR1 MGHDK, CDR2 SYGVNS. The V gene lost 2 bases and the J gene lost 6 bases, with 11 bases spanning the gap. The CDR3 DNA is TGTGCCAGCAGTGAAGGCAGGGATATCAATGAGCAGTTCTTC. Protein product: CASSEGRDINEQFF.

The J gene is TRBJ2-3, the V gene TRBV4-3, with D uncertain. The germline V gene encodes CDR1 LGHNA and CDR2 YSLEER. V was cut by 2 bases and J by 2 bases, with 5 bases left in between. This CDR3 has 13 amino acids. CDR3 DNA: TGCGCCAGCAGCCAATCCACCACAGATACGCAGTATTTT. Translating gives CASSQSTTDTQYF.

J is TRBJ1-2 and V is TRBV28; tentative D call: TRBD1 (6 bases). CDR3 size: 15 residues. V shed 4 bases and J shed 5 bases, with 17 bases lying between them. The germline V gene encodes CDR1 MDHEN and CDR2 SYDVKM. The CDR3 bases are TGTGCCAGCAGTTATAGACGGCAGGGGCTGTATGGCTACACCTTC. It encodes CASSYRRQGLYGYTF.

This rearrangement joins TRBV6-5 to TRBJ1-2; D is unresolved. V was trimmed by 5 bases and J by 8 bases, leaving 15 bases between them. Germline V gene lookup returns CDR1 MNHEY and CDR2 SVGAGI. This CDR3 is built from 13 residues. DNA of the CDR3: TGTGCCAGCAGTAGAGACCTAGGGCAAGGCTACACCTTC. This codes for CASSRDLGQGYTF.

The J gene is TRBJ2-2, the V gene TRBV19, with 7 positions matching TRBD2. The V and J ends lost 5 bases and 2 bases, in that order; junction bases with no gene match: 8. CDR1 is LNHDA, CDR2 SQIVND, per germline (reference sequence). This CDR3 is built from 16 residues. The chain's CDR3 is CASSSLRGRNTGELFF. CDR3 DNA sequence: TGTGCCAGTAGTTCCCTGCGGGGGAGAAACACCGGGGAGCTGTTTTTT.

A remark on this clone: This same CDR3 is encoded by further DNA sequences in the sample. The chain employs TRBV7-9 and TRBJ1-5, with TRBD1 as a possible D gene (5 bases). Germline CDR1 and CDR2: SEHNR and FQNEAQ (reference sequence). V was trimmed by 1 base and J by 1 base, leaving 5 bases between them. The CDR3 consists of 14 residues. The CDR3 nucleotides read TGTGCCAGCAGCTTAGAGGGGAGCAATCAGCCCCAGCATTTT. Its protein is CASSLEGSNQPQHF.

This clone was seen more than once but under ten times. The rearrangement joins TRBV5-1 to TRBJ2-1, with 7 bases identical to TRBD1. The CDR3 loop spans 15 amino acids. V lost 4 bases to trimming and J lost 5 bases; unmatched junction nucleotides: 9. Germline lookup yields CDR1 SGHRS and CDR2 YFSETQ. The CDR3 DNA reads TGCGCCAGCAGCCCACGACAGGGTACCGACAATGAGCAGTTCTTC. Its protein product is CASSPRQGTDNEQFF.

The V and J genes are TRBV6-5 and TRBJ2-2; D not resolved. Trimming stripped 3 bases from V and 9 bases from J, with 11 bases between. Germline CDR1 MNHEY, CDR2 SVGAGI. CDR3 length: 13 residues. The CDR3 sequence is CASSYSPTRELFF. The CDR3 DNA reads TGTGCCAGCAGTTATTCGCCCACAAGGGAGCTGTTTTTT.

The chain joins TRBV7-8 to TRBJ2-1; 8 bases are a match to TRBD2. CDR3 length: 13 amino acids. Germline V gene lookup returns CDR1 SGHVS and CDR2 FQNEAQ. V lost 4 bases and J lost 5; bases outside the gene matches: 1. The CDR3 loop is CASSSAGDNEQFF. In DNA, the CDR3 is TGTGCCAGCAGCTCAGCGGGAGACAATGAGCAGTTCTTC.

J is TRBJ2-3 and V is TRBV5-4; D not resolved. V lost 1 base to trimming and J lost 0 bases, with 3 bases between them. From germline, CDR1 is SGHNT and CDR2 YYREEE (reference sequence). The CDR3 has 13 residues. In nucleotides, the CDR3 is TGTGCCAGCAGCTTGTTAAGCACAGATACGCAGTATTTT. Protein product: CASSLLSTDTQYF.

This clone came up once. The chain carries TRBV27 and TRBJ1-1; the D gene is possibly TRBD1 (5 bases). Trimming left V 4 bases short and J 1 base short, with 22 bases between. The CDR3 runs 18 residues. Looked up from germline, CDR1 is MNHEY and CDR2 is SMNVEV (reference sequence). DNA for the CDR3: TGTGCCAGCAGTTCCCGGACCCGCATATGGGGGACGAACACTGAAGCTTTCTTT. It codes for CASSSRTRIWGTNTEAFF.

The gene calls are TRBV7-3 and TRBJ2-2, with TRBD1 matching over 7 bases. Germline V gene data show CDR1 as SGHTA and CDR2 as FQGTGA. The V and J ends lost 5 bases and 4 bases, in that order; junction bases with no gene match: 4. The CDR3 has 14 amino acids. CDR3 loop: CASSPGQRTGELFF. For the CDR3, the DNA is TGTGCCAGCAGCCCGGGACAGCGCACCGGGGAGCTGTTTTTT.

CDR3 amino acids: CASSEPGTYNEQFF. The CDR3 bases are TGTGCCAGCAGTGAACCGGGGACATACAATGAGCAGTTCTTC. The chain recombines TRBV6-1 with TRBJ2-1; tentative D call: TRBD1 (6 bases). V was pared by 2 bases and J by 4 bases, with 9 bases between. CDR3 length equals 14 residues. Germline values: CDR1 MNHNS, CDR2 SASEGT.

V is TRBV6-6 and J is TRBJ1-2; 9 nucleotides match TRBD1. Germline values: CDR1 MNHNY, CDR2 SVGAGI (reference sequence). V shed 6 bases and J 8 bases; nucleotides not matched to a gene: 7. CDR3 size: 13 residues. The CDR3 reads CASSPDRGGGYTF. DNA of the CDR3: TGTGCCAGCAGCCCCGACAGGGGGGGAGGCTACACCTTC.

The chain recombines TRBV19 with TRBJ2-1; D possibly corresponds to TRBD2 (6 bases). The germline V and J ends were trimmed by 7 bases and 6 bases, with 19 bases remaining between them. There are 15 residues in the CDR3. Germline CDR1 and CDR2: LNHDA and SQIVND (reference sequence). CDR3 coding DNA: TGTGCCAGTAAGCGGGCTAGCGCTACGATCAATGAGCAGTTCTTC. Amino acids: CASKRASATINEQFF.

The chain joins TRBV18 to TRBJ2-1; the D is unclear. Germline loops: CDR1 KGHSH, CDR2 LQKENI. V dropped 3 bases and J dropped 4 bases, with 7 bases sitting between them. This CDR3 is built from 13 residues. This chain's CDR3 is CASSPAVYNEQFF. The CDR3 DNA follows: TGTGCCAGCTCACCTGCGGTATACAATGAGCAGTTCTTC. The variable domain in full, completed from reference TRBV18 and TRBJ2-1, reads NAGVMQNPRHLVRRRGQEARLRCSPMKGHSHVYWYRQLPEEGLKFMVYLQKENIIDESGMPKERFSAEFPKEGPSILRIQQVVRGDSAAYFCASSPAVYNEQFFGPGTRLTVL.

V gene TRBV27 combines with J gene TRBJ2-7; 8 bases are shared with TRBD1. Germline CDR1 is MNHEY and CDR2 is SMNVEV (reference sequence). The CDR3 length is 16 residues. The V gene end was trimmed by 3 bases and the J gene end by 0 bases; junction bases not matched to a gene: 7. Written as DNA, the CDR3 is TGTGCCAGCAGTTTGGCCGGGACAGGCCTCTCCTACGAGCAGTACTTC. This encodes CASSLAGTGLSYEQYF.

The chain employs TRBV2 and TRBJ1-4; D is ambiguous. The CDR3 has 15 amino acids. The germline gives CDR1 SNHLY, CDR2 FYNNEI. V lost 5 bases to trimming and J lost 9 bases, with 19 bases between them. The CDR3 region is CASSSLTALGQKLFF. The CDR3 nucleotides read TGTGCCAGCAGTTCTCTGACTGCGTTGGGTCAAAAACTGTTTTTT.

The chain links TRBV28 to TRBJ2-3; 9 bases are a match to TRBD2. The V gene's germline CDR1 is MDHEN and CDR2 SYDVKM. V shed 2 bases and J 4 bases; nucleotides not matched to a gene: 10. The CDR3 has 17 residues. CDR3 region: CASSLPDSGGRPDTQYF. The CDR3 region has the DNA TGTGCCAGCAGTTTACCGGATAGCGGGGGTCGGCCAGATACGCAGTATTTT. The whole variable domain, remainder taken from reference TRBV28 and TRBJ2-3, is DVKVTQSSRYLVKRTGEKVFLECVQDMDHENMFWYRQDPGLGLRLIYFSYDVKMKEKGDIPEGYSVSREKKERFSLILESASTNQTSMYLCASSLPDSGGRPDTQYFGPGTRLTVL.

The chain is built from TRBV6-5 and TRBJ2-3, with a possible D match to TRBD2 (5 bases). V was cut by 9 bases and J by 5 bases, with 18 bases left in between. Germline V lookup: CDR1 MNHEY, CDR2 SVGAGI. This CDR3 has 14 residues. The CDR3 loop is CASMRTASGDTQYF. The CDR3 nucleotides are TGTGCCAGTATGAGGACTGCAAGTGGAGATACGCAGTATTTT.

J is TRBJ1-5 and V is TRBV11-2, with 8 positions matching TRBD1. Germline trimming cut 3 bases from V and 1 base from J; bases unmatched to any gene: 2. The CDR3 is 15 amino acids. Germline-derived CDR1 and CDR2 are SGHAT and FQNNGV. The CDR3 loop is CASSLQGASNQPQHF. CDR3 coding DNA: TGTGCCAGCAGCTTGCAGGGGGCAAGCAATCAGCCCCAGCATTTT.

This chain links TRBV6-5 with TRBJ1-1; D uncertain. The germline V and J ends were trimmed by 0 bases and 5 bases, with 16 bases remaining between them. Germline values: CDR1 MNHEY, CDR2 SVGAGI. The CDR3 covers 16 residues. CDR3 bases: TGTGCCAGCAGTTACTCGTCAATGGGAGTAGGGACTGAAGCTTTCTTT. Its protein is CASSYSSMGVGTEAFF.

The chain joins TRBV21-1 to TRBJ1-2. TRBV21-1 is reported as a pseudogene. CDR3 size: 16 residues. The CDR3 nucleotides read TGTGCCAGCAGCAGTGAGCCCCGGACTACTAACTATGGCTACACCTTC. It is translated as CASSSEPRTTNYGYTF.

The chain links TRBV23-1 to TRBJ2-5, with TRBD2 matching 9 bases. TRBV23-1 is assigned to the ORF class and has an uncertain function. CDR3 length equals 13 residues. V lost 4 bases to trimming and J lost 5 bases; unmatched junction nucleotides: 2. In DNA form, the CDR3 reads TGCGCCAGCAGTCCCAGCGGGGGGGAGACCCAGTACTTC. This sequence encodes CASSPSGGETQYF.